The 19 T cell receptor beta chains given below trace back to one sample, sequenced in a study of blood T cell repertoires in COVID-19 (dated by TCRdb to the early 2020s). Library preparation employed the immunoSEQ multiplex PCR assay. The clones in this table, taken by TCRdb from immuneACCESS, are in-frame only. Not every clone is retained; where verified, under half of the shortfall comes from an unresolved V gene, and the cause of the rest is unknown. The sample table records around 200,000 clones; 87% of these occur just once. Clones ranked in the top ten supply 6.2% of the sample. Material: peripheral blood. The receptor set was obtained from a man in his 60s who had recovered from COVID-19.

The table lists this clone with a few counts. The J gene is TRBJ1-5, the V gene TRBV2; D ambiguous. Germline assignment: CDR1 SNHLY and CDR2 FYNNEI. V lost 6 bases and J lost 4, with 7 bases in between. CDR3 length: 12 amino acids. CDR3 in amino acids: CASSGSNQPQHF. The CDR3 DNA sequence: TGTGCCAGCAGCGGTAGTAATCAGCCCCAGCATTTT.

The chain joins TRBV19 to TRBJ2-6; 7 bases map to TRBD1. This CDR3 has 15 residues. Losses at the gene ends were 6 bases for V and 4 bases for J; bases not matched to a gene: 6. CDR1 and CDR2 (germline): LNHDA, SQIVND (reference sequence). This CDR3 is CASREQGRGANVLTF. The CDR3 region has the DNA TGTGCCAGTAGGGAACAGGGGAGAGGGGCCAACGTCCTGACTTTC.

The rearrangement uses TRBV18 and TRBJ1-4; 9 nucleotides match TRBD1. CDR1 is KGHSH, CDR2 LQKENI, per germline. The CDR3 is 15 amino acids. V dropped 5 bases and J dropped 5; count of bases not matched to a gene: 6. The CDR3, as DNA: TGTGCCAGCTCAGTACAGGGGGCGCTGAATGAAAAACTGTTTTTT. Translating it yields CASSVQGALNEKLFF.

The CDR3 is CASSQSGLGGYTF. In DNA form, the CDR3 reads TGTGCCAGCAGCCAATCAGGGTTGGGAGGCTACACCTTC. This sequence joins TRBV4-2 and TRBJ1-2, with D perhaps matching TRBD1 (5 bases). In germline, CDR1 is LGHNA, CDR2 YNFKEQ. This CDR3 has 13 residues. Trimming pared 2 bases from V and 8 bases from J, leaving 12 bases between.

V usage is TRBV5-1 and J usage is TRBJ1-1; D is possibly TRBD1 (6 bases). This CDR3 comprises 13 residues. V lost 0 bases, J lost 8 bases, and 11 bases lay in between. The V gene's germline CDR1 is SGHRS and CDR2 YFSETQ. This chain's CDR3 is CASSLEWGREAFF. The DNA of the CDR3 is TGCGCCAGCAGCTTGGAGTGGGGGCGCGAAGCTTTCTTT.

V gene TRBV6-5 combines with J gene TRBJ1-4; D unresolved. The CDR3 totals 14 residues. V was clipped by 2 bases and J by 7 bases, with 11 bases between them. Germline CDR1 MNHEY, CDR2 SVGAGI. CDR3 nucleotide sequence: TGTGCCAGCAGTTACCGCGGCAGTCCTGAAAAACTGTTTTTT. This gives the protein CASSYRGSPEKLFF.

The chain is built from TRBV7-2 and TRBJ2-4, with D possibly TRBD2 on 5 matching bases. The CDR3 sequence is 18 residues long. V was pared by 5 bases and J by 1 base, with 21 bases between. The germline CDR1 and CDR2 sequences are SGHTA and FQGNSA. The CDR3 spells CASSADFTRSWAKNIQYF. Here the CDR3 DNA reads TGTGCCAGCAGCGCGGACTTCACCAGAAGTTGGGCCAAAAACATTCAGTACTTC.

The gene calls are TRBV5-1 and TRBJ1-1, with no clear D. CDR3 length: 16 amino acids. Trimming stripped 0 bases from V and 0 bases from J, with 12 bases between. Germline values: CDR1 SGHRS, CDR2 YFSETQ. For the CDR3, the DNA is TGCGCCAGCAGCTTGGCCCCGGGTATCATGAACACTGAAGCTTTCTTT. It encodes CASSLAPGIMNTEAFF.

In this sample, this clone turned up a few times. The J gene is TRBJ1-4, the V gene TRBV9; D is possibly TRBD1 (6 bases). The CDR3 loop spans 15 amino acids. V was cut by 0 bases and J by 5 bases, with 11 bases left in between. Germline CDR1 is SGDLS and CDR2 is YYNGEE. CDR3 sequence: CASSVGGDKNEKLFF. The CDR3 coding sequence is TGTGCCAGCAGCGTAGGAGGGGACAAGAATGAAAAACTGTTTTTT.

This clone came up once. V and J are TRBV6-1 and TRBJ2-3, with 12 bases identical to TRBD2. The V segment lost 4 bases and the J segment 4 bases; nucleotides outside the gene matches: 6. Germline V lookup: CDR1 MNHNS, CDR2 SASEGT. The CDR3 length is 16 residues. CDR3 residues: CASSVSSGGAPDTQYF. In DNA, the CDR3 is TGTGCCAGCAGTGTGTCTAGCGGGGGGGCCCCAGATACGCAGTATTTT.

This clone occurred once. V gene TRBV2 combines with J gene TRBJ1-5; D ambiguous. The ends were cut back, 10 bases at V and 2 bases at J, with 21 bases in the middle. This CDR3 has 16 residues. Germline assignment: CDR1 SNHLY and CDR2 FYNNEI. CDR3 nucleotide sequence: TGTGCCACCCAAGGAGGGCAGGAGGAAGGCAATCAGCCCCAGCATTTT. This encodes CATQGGQEEGNQPQHF.

The genes are TRBV6-4 and TRBJ1-5; D call uncertain. Germline assignment: CDR1 MRHNA and CDR2 SNTAGT. V lost 2 bases and J lost 0, with 5 bases in between. This CDR3 has 14 residues. CDR3: CASSDEYSNQPQHF. The CDR3 region has the DNA TGTGCCAGCAGTGACGAGTATAGCAATCAGCCCCAGCATTTT.

This chain joins TRBV7-8 and TRBJ2-5; a possible D gene is TRBD2 (6 bases). The CDR3 has 14 residues. The germline V gene encodes CDR1 SGHVS and CDR2 FQNEAQ. The V gene lost 3 bases and the J gene lost 4 bases, with 12 bases spanning the gap. CDR3 bases: TGTGCCAGCAGCTTGCGCCAGGGAGGAGAGACCCAGTACTTC. Its protein is CASSLRQGGETQYF.

The rearrangement links TRBV9 to TRBJ1-6; 7 nucleotides line up with TRBD1. The J segment lost 5 bases and the V segment lost 0 bases, leaving 5 bases of the junction unmatched. Germline CDR1 is SGDLS and CDR2 is YYNGEE. This CDR3 contains 16 residues. The CDR3 DNA reads TGTGCCAGCAGCGTAGCAGGACAGGATCATAATTCACCCCTCCACTTT. Protein: CASSVAGQDHNSPLHF.

The gene calls are TRBV19 and TRBJ2-5, with D possibly matching TRBD2 (7 bases). This CDR3 comprises 16 residues. Germline CDR1 LNHDA, CDR2 SQIVND (reference sequence). V was clipped by 4 bases and J by 0 bases, with 15 bases between them. Written as DNA, the CDR3 is TGTGCCAGTAGTACCGCAGGGGAGGGGTACCAAGAGACCCAGTACTTC. This gives the protein CASSTAGEGYQETQYF. The full variable domain, with the rest looked up from reference TRBV19 and TRBJ2-5, is DGGITQSPKYLFRKEGQNVTLSCEQNLNHDAMYWYRQDPGQGLRLIYYSQIVNDFQKGDIAEGYSVSREKKESFPLTVTSAQKNPTAFYLCASSTAGEGYQETQYFGPGTRLLVL.

The chain has TRBV2 and TRBJ2-5; D is perhaps TRBD2 (5 bases). Trimming left V 6 bases short and J 3 bases short, with 14 bases between. This CDR3 contains 14 residues. Germline loops: CDR1 SNHLY, CDR2 FYNNEI. The CDR3 nucleotides are TGTGCCAGCAGGATTTTACTAGTGGAAGAGACCCAGTACTTC. This gives the protein CASRILLVEETQYF.

The gene calls are TRBV3-1 (or the pseudogene TRBV3-2) and TRBJ1-1; D not certain. The CDR3 extends over 14 amino acids. The V gene lost 5 bases and the J gene lost 6 bases, with 16 bases spanning the gap. From germline, CDR1 is LGHDT and CDR2 YNNKEL (reference sequence). This CDR3 is CASSFMQAQSEAFF. As DNA, the CDR3 is TGTGCCAGCAGCTTCATGCAGGCCCAGTCTGAAGCTTTCTTT.

V is TRBV14 and J is TRBJ1-6; no clear D. The CDR3 extends over 14 amino acids. The ends were cut back, 4 bases at V and 8 bases at J, with 12 bases in the middle. CDR1 is SGHDN and CDR2 is FVKESK in the germline V gene. CDR3 sequence reads: CASSPRRSDSPLHF. In DNA, the CDR3 is TGTGCCAGCAGCCCTCGGAGGTCGGATTCACCCCTCCACTTT.

The V and J genes are TRBV15 and TRBJ2-5, with TRBD2 matching 7 bases. The CDR3 has 18 amino acids. J was trimmed by 7 bases and V by 5 bases; bases with no gene match: 22. In germline, CDR1 is LNHNV, CDR2 YYDKDF (reference sequence). The CDR3: CATSPSRGGFPGQWTQYF. CDR3 DNA: TGTGCCACCAGCCCATCGCGCGGGGGATTCCCTGGGCAATGGACCCAGTACTTC. Looking up the rest from reference TRBV15 and TRBJ2-5 gives the full variable domain: DAMVIQNPRYQVTQFGKPVTLSCSQTLNHNVMYWYQQKSSQAPKLLFHYYDKDFNNEADTPDNFQSRRPNTSFCFLDIRSPGLGDTAMYLCATSPSRGGFPGQWTQYFGPGTRLLVL.